The rows below give T cell receptor beta chains drawn from one sample of a study of shared clonotypes between healthy human individuals. This table comes from immunoSEQ multiplex PCR, and its TCRdb copy is limited to in-frame clones, with some not included. Here the sample spans about 1,800,000 clones, about 95% being singletons. What was sequenced was naive CD8+ T cells sorted from blood. All receptors come from a man between 18 and 35 years old in good health. The CDR3 runs from the conserved cysteine through the conserved F or W. A D gene is named only where the DNA matches it firmly. Clone size appears in some rows only: once, few, many, or a class for an expanded clone.

j_call	v_call	d_call	clone_size	cdr3_nt	cdr3_aa
TRBJ2-2	TRBV10-3	TRBD2	-	TGTGCCATCAGTGGGGCGGGAGGGATTAACACCGGGGAGCTGTTTTTT	CAISGAGGINTGELFF
TRBJ2-1	TRBV9	-	-	TGTGCCAGCAGCGTAGGGGCCCCATTCTTATTCTTC	CASSVGAPFLFF
TRBJ2-7	TRBV2	-	once	TGTGCCAGCAGTGCCCCCTCAAGGAGTTACGAGCAGTACTTC	CASSAPSRSYEQYF
TRBJ2-7	TRBV7-9	TRBD2	-	TGTGCCAGCAGCTTACTGCGGGAGTCACCCTACGAGCAGTACTTC	CASSLLRESPYEQYF
TRBJ2-5	TRBV7-9	-	-	TGTGCCAGCTCTAGTTCCCCTGGAAGGCAAGAGACCCAGTACTTC	CASSSSPGRQETQYF
TRBJ1-2	TRBV9	-	-	TGTGCCAGCAGCGTAGGGGGGCATGGCTACACCTTC	CASSVGGHGYTF
TRBJ1-1	TRBV6-1	-	-	TGTGCCAGCAGTGAAGACCCAGGAGTGAACACTGAAGCTTTCTTT	CASSEDPGVNTEAFF
TRBJ1-1	TRBV19	-	-	TGTGCCAGTAGGACTAGATGGGGGCCCACTGAAGCTTTCTTT	CASRTRWGPTEAFF
TRBJ2-5	TRBV30	TRBD1	-	TGTGCCTGGAGTCTGCGGGACAGGTACCAAGAGACCCAGTACTTC	CAWSLRDRYQETQYF
TRBJ2-5	TRBV15	-	-	TGTGCCACGACCGGGGTCGAGGAGACCCAGTACTTC	CATTGVEETQYF
TRBJ2-5	TRBV5-6	-	-	TGTGCCAGCAGCTTCTTTGGTGAGACCCAGTACTTC	CASSFFGETQYF
TRBJ2-1	TRBV7-6	-	once	TGTGCCAGCAGCCGAGACGGGGAGGTTGAGCAGTTCTTC	CASSRDGEVEQFF
TRBJ1-1	TRBV13	-	-	TGTGCCAGCAGCTCCAGTGGGCAACAGGCTTTCTTT	CASSSSGQQAFF
TRBJ1-1	TRBV5-5	-	-	TGTGCCAGCAGCTTGGCGGGCATGGACACTGAAGCTTTCTTT	CASSLAGMDTEAFF
TRBJ1-4	TRBV28	TRBD1	-	TGTGCCAGCAGTTTACTTCAGGGGGGAGTTAATGAAAAACTGTTTTTT	CASSLLQGGVNEKLFF
TRBJ2-5	TRBV5-8	-	-	TGTGCCAGCAGCCCGGAGTGGGAGACCCAGTACTTC	CASSPEWETQYF
TRBJ1-1	TRBV7-9	TRBD1	-	TGTGCCAGCAGCTTATGGGACAGGGACACTGAAGCTTTCTTT	CASSLWDRDTEAFF
TRBJ1-2	TRBV29-1	TRBD1	few	TGCAGCGTCGGCGGGGACAGATCTGGGTGGGATGGCTACACCTTC	CSVGGDRSGWDGYTF
TRBJ1-2	TRBV28	-	-	TGTGCCAGCAGTTCAGGGGCCGGTAACTATGGCTACACCTTC	CASSSGAGNYGYTF
TRBJ1-2	TRBV2	-	-	TGTGCCAGCTATAATAACAATGGCTACACCTTC	CASYNNNGYTF
TRBJ1-2	TRBV5-1	-	-	TGCGCCAGCAGCCATTCGTGGGATGGCTACACCTTC	CASSHSWDGYTF
TRBJ1-5	TRBV5-1	-	-	TGCGCCAGCAGCTTGCTCCAGGGCGACTCTCTCTATCAGCCCCAGCATTTT	CASSLLQGDSLYQPQHF
TRBJ1-4	TRBV9	-	-	TGTGCCAGCAGCGTAGGAGGAAGTAATGAAAAACTGTTTTTT	CASSVGGSNEKLFF
TRBJ2-3	TRBV5-6	TRBD1	-	TGTGCCAGCAGCCAACAGGGGGATACGCAGTATTTT	CASSQQGDTQYF
TRBJ1-3	TRBV13	-	-	TGTGCCAGCAGCTTACGGGCGTGGAAGGGAACTGGAAACACCATATATTTT	CASSLRAWKGTGNTIYF
TRBJ2-7	TRBV5-1	-	once	TGCGCCAGCGCTGATGGACCGGGATACGAGCAGTACTTC	CASADGPGYEQYF
TRBJ1-4	TRBV7-6	-	-	TGTGCCAGCAGCCGCTCAGGCGCAACTAATGAAAAACTGTTTTTT	CASSRSGATNEKLFF
TRBJ2-1	TRBV27	-	-	TGTGCCAGCAGTTCGGAGGCCCAGGGGCTCAATGAGCAGTTCTTC	CASSSEAQGLNEQFF
TRBJ1-2	TRBV9	-	-	TGTGCCAGCAGTGACGGGGATAACTATGGCTACACCTTC	CASSDGDNYGYTF
TRBJ1-5	TRBV27	TRBD1	-	TGTGCCAGCAGTTTATACACCCCCTTGACAGGGTGGGTATCTCAGCCCCAGCATTTT	CASSLYTPLTGWVSQPQHF
TRBJ1-1	TRBV5-1	-	-	TGCGCCAGCAGCGAGGGGGACATTCTGATCACTGAAGCTTTCTTT	CASSEGDILITEAFF
TRBJ2-7	TRBV19	-	-	TGTGCCAGTAGTTTCAAAGGCTCGTGGAACGAGCAGTACTTC	CASSFKGSWNEQYF
TRBJ2-5	TRBV7-9	-	-	TGTGCCGTAGAAGGGGGACAAGAGACCCAGTACTTC	CAVEGGQETQYF